A selection of T cell receptor beta chains follows, all from one sample in a study of CD8 T cells in ankylosing spondylitis. TCRdb reprocessed the 5' RACE reads via MiXCR and lists one record per CDR3 protein. The data show 150,000 to 250,000 distinct CDR3 sequences, 9.5% to 15% seen once. The source material was blood, either unsorted or a sorted T cell fraction (not recorded which). The receptors were gathered from a male donor with ankylosing spondylitis or in good health (not recorded which). CDR3s include the opening cysteine and the closing phenylalanine or tryptophan. D genes are given only for firm matches. For some rows the clone size is stated as once, few or many, or as a class when expanded; others skip it.

cdr3_aa: CSARVNSNYGYTF
cdr3_nt: TGCAGTGCTAGAGTGAACAGTAACTATGGCTACACCTTC
d_call: NA
j_call: TRBJ1-2
v_call: TRBV20-1
clone_size: many

cdr3_aa: CASGSGSPLHF
cdr3_nt: TGTGCCAGCGGTTCGGGATCACCCCTCCACTTT
d_call: NA
j_call: TRBJ1-6
v_call: TRBV6-1
clone_size: NA

cdr3_aa: CASRGDRVYSYNEQFF
cdr3_nt: TGTGCCAGCAGGGGGGACAGGGTATATTCCTACAATGAGCAGTTCTTC
d_call: TRBD1
j_call: TRBJ2-1
v_call: TRBV12-3/TRBV12-4
clone_size: few

cdr3_aa: CASSSWSGGAGDTQYF
cdr3_nt: TGTGCCAGCAGCTCCTGGAGCGGGGGGGCCGGAGATACGCAGTATTTT
d_call: TRBD2
j_call: TRBJ2-3
v_call: TRBV9
clone_size: NA

cdr3_aa: CASRSWAGEGSNSPLHF
cdr3_nt: TGCGCCAGCAGATCTTGGGCAGGGGAAGGGAGTAATTCACCCCTCCACTTT
d_call: NA
j_call: TRBJ1-6
v_call: TRBV5-1
clone_size: few

cdr3_aa: CASSQLAGTYNEQFF
cdr3_nt: TGTGCCAGCAGCCAACTAGCGGGCACCTACAATGAGCAGTTCTTC
d_call: TRBD2
j_call: TRBJ2-1
v_call: TRBV3-1
clone_size: many

cdr3_aa: CASSSRTSGQETQYF
cdr3_nt: TGTGCCAGCAGCTCACGGACTAGCGGCCAAGAGACCCAGTACTTC
d_call: TRBD2
j_call: TRBJ2-5
v_call: TRBV7-9
clone_size: NA

cdr3_aa: CASSLGARNEQFF
cdr3_nt: TGTGCCAGCAGTTTAGGGGCCCGAAATGAGCAGTTCTTC
d_call: NA
j_call: TRBJ2-1
v_call: TRBV27
clone_size: few

cdr3_aa: CASSPSRGTEAFF
cdr3_nt: TGTGCCAGCAGCCCTTCTAGGGGAACTGAAGCTTTCTTT
d_call: NA
j_call: TRBJ1-1
v_call: TRBV11-2
clone_size: NA

cdr3_aa: CASGYGETQYF
cdr3_nt: TGTGCCAGCGGGTATGGGGAGACCCAGTACTTC
d_call: NA
j_call: TRBJ2-5
v_call: TRBV12-3/TRBV12-4
clone_size: NA

cdr3_aa: CSARDREGRETQYF
cdr3_nt: TGCAGTGCTAGGGATCGGGAGGGAAGAGAGACCCAGTACTTC
d_call: TRBD2
j_call: TRBJ2-5
v_call: TRBV20-1
clone_size: few

cdr3_aa: CASSLRTGGAYEQYF
cdr3_nt: TGCGCCAGCAGCCTCAGGACTGGAGGGGCCTACGAGCAGTACTTC
d_call: NA
j_call: TRBJ2-7
v_call: TRBV4-1
clone_size: many

cdr3_aa: CASTTLAGSGETQYF
cdr3_nt: TGTGCCAGCACCACACTAGCGGGTTCTGGAGAGACCCAGTACTTC
d_call: TRBD2
j_call: TRBJ2-5
v_call: TRBV12-3/TRBV12-4
clone_size: NA

cdr3_aa: CASSLVVSSYEQYF
cdr3_nt: TGTGCCAGCAGTTTAGTGGTCAGCTCCTACGAGCAGTACTTC
d_call: NA
j_call: TRBJ2-7
v_call: TRBV12-3/TRBV12-4
clone_size: NA

cdr3_aa: CASSEWEGRNEQFF
cdr3_nt: TGTGCCAGCAGTGAGTGGGAGGGCCGCAATGAGCAGTTCTTC
d_call: TRBD2
j_call: TRBJ2-1
v_call: TRBV6-1
clone_size: NA

cdr3_aa: CASSLPRNQETQYF
cdr3_nt: TGTGCCAGCAGCTTACCCCGTAACCAAGAGACCCAGTACTTC
d_call: NA
j_call: TRBJ2-5
v_call: TRBV7-9
clone_size: NA

cdr3_aa: CATSTRDKYNEQFF
cdr3_nt: TGTGCCACCAGCACCCGGGACAAATACAATGAGCAGTTCTTC
d_call: NA
j_call: TRBJ2-1
v_call: TRBV15
clone_size: NA

cdr3_aa: CASSFWGNQPQHF
cdr3_nt: TGTGCCAGCAGCTTTTGGGGCAATCAGCCCCAGCATTTT
d_call: NA
j_call: TRBJ1-5
v_call: TRBV7-9
clone_size: many

cdr3_aa: CASSLLPWTGELFF
cdr3_nt: TGTGCCAGCAGCCTACTACCATGGACCGGGGAGCTGTTTTTT
d_call: NA
j_call: TRBJ2-2
v_call: TRBV7-9
clone_size: few

cdr3_aa: CASSLYLEGSHEQYF
cdr3_nt: TGTGCCAGCAGCTTATATTTAGAGGGATCCCACGAGCAGTACTTC
d_call: NA
j_call: TRBJ2-7
v_call: TRBV11-2
clone_size: few

cdr3_aa: CASRVVGELFF
cdr3_nt: TGTGCCAGCAGGGTCGTAGGGGAGCTGTTTTTT
d_call: NA
j_call: TRBJ2-2
v_call: TRBV11-2
clone_size: NA

cdr3_aa: CSARAQGHSYNEQFF
cdr3_nt: TGCAGTGCTAGAGCACAGGGTCATTCTTACAATGAGCAGTTCTTC
d_call: NA
j_call: TRBJ2-1
v_call: TRBV20-1
clone_size: NA

cdr3_aa: CASRQTYLTEQFQETQYF
cdr3_nt: TGCGCCAGCAGGCAAACATACTTGACAGAGCAGTTCCAAGAGACCCAGTACTTC
d_call: NA
j_call: TRBJ2-5
v_call: TRBV5-1
clone_size: few

cdr3_aa: CASSPYRQGRNSPLHF
cdr3_nt: TGTGCCAGCTCACCTTACAGACAGGGCCGGAATTCACCCCTCCACTTT
d_call: TRBD1
j_call: TRBJ1-6
v_call: TRBV18
clone_size: NA

cdr3_aa: CAISERGENTEAFF
cdr3_nt: TGTGCCATCAGTGAAAGAGGGGAGAACACTGAAGCTTTCTTT
d_call: NA
j_call: TRBJ1-1
v_call: TRBV10-3
clone_size: few

cdr3_aa: CASSDGTGAEQFF
cdr3_nt: TGTGCCAGCAGTGACGGGACTGGAGCTGAGCAGTTCTTC
d_call: NA
j_call: TRBJ2-1
v_call: TRBV25-1
clone_size: many

cdr3_aa: CAWSVAGTQPQHF
cdr3_nt: TGTGCCTGGAGTGTCGCGGGGACTCAGCCCCAGCATTTT
d_call: NA
j_call: TRBJ1-5
v_call: TRBV30
clone_size: NA

cdr3_aa: CSVTQISSYNEQFF
cdr3_nt: TGCAGCGTTACCCAGATAAGCTCCTACAATGAGCAGTTCTTC
d_call: NA
j_call: TRBJ2-1
v_call: TRBV29-1
clone_size: once

cdr3_aa: CASSPPSTNYEQYF
cdr3_nt: TGTGCCAGCTCACCACCGAGTACAAACTACGAGCAGTACTTC
d_call: NA
j_call: TRBJ2-7
v_call: TRBV18
clone_size: NA

cdr3_aa: CASSSLAGAPSTDTQYF
cdr3_nt: TGTGCCAGCAGCTCCTTAGCGGGGGCCCCAAGCACAGATACGCAGTATTTT
d_call: TRBD2
j_call: TRBJ2-3
v_call: TRBV11-2
clone_size: few